The present entry profiles one T cell receptor (beta chain) with its context. This entry belongs to a study of CD4 T cells in relation to SARS-CoV-2 and coronaviruses. Germline V gene lookup returns CDR1 LNHNV and CDR2 YYDKDF (reference sequence). The CDR3 has 16 residues. With 2 bases clipped from V and 2 bases from J, the junction kept 5 bases outside the gene matches. The unexposed donors gave CD4+ T cells in 2011-2018, prior to COVID-19. This table comes from immunoSEQ multiplex PCR, and its TCRdb copy is limited to in-frame clones, with some not included. Of nearly 70,000 clones in the sample, approximately 95% were seen once.

Input material: naive CD4+ T cells from PBMCs. Documented subset: naive CD4+ T cells isolated by negative enrichment. The receptor was derived from a human donor in good health. The chain links TRBV15 to TRBJ2-1, with TRBD1 identical over 8 bases. This CDR3 reads CATSRIDRGPYNEQFF. CDR3 coding DNA: TGTGCCACCAGCAGAATAGACAGGGGTCCCTACAATGAGCAGTTCTTC.